The 14 T cell receptor beta chains listed next were all sequenced from one sample in a study of T cell changes during pregnancy in multiple sclerosis. This table comes from immunoSEQ multiplex PCR, and its TCRdb copy is limited to in-frame clones, with some not included. The top ten hold 5% to 5.5% of the sample, which has about 32,000 clones, approximately 89% seen once. Source: CD8+ T cells from peripheral blood mononuclear cells, taken in the first trimester of pregnancy. The receptors were sampled from a female donor with multiple sclerosis, enrolled in a pregnancy study.

This chain uses TRBV28 with TRBJ1-2, with 8 nucleotides matching TRBD1. This CDR3 has 17 amino acids. V gave up 7 bases and J gave up 5 bases; unmatched junction bases: 18. Germline assignment: CDR1 MDHEN and CDR2 SYDVKM. CDR3 sequence: CASIPAPFQQGGYGYTF. Here the CDR3 DNA reads TGTGCCAGCATCCCCGCCCCATTTCAACAGGGGGGGTATGGCTACACCTTC.

The CDR3 DNA is TGTGCCTATGGGACAGGAGCCTATGGCTACACCTTC. It codes for CAYGTGAYGYTF. The chain employs TRBV10-3 and TRBJ1-2; 8 bases line up with TRBD1. Trimming removed 11 bases from V and 4 bases from J; junction bases left unmatched: 6. The CDR3 consists of 12 residues. Germline V gene sequence: CDR1 ENHRY, CDR2 SYGVKD.

The chain uses TRBV6-5 and TRBJ1-4; weak D call: TRBD1 (6 bases). Germline V gives CDR1 MNHEY, CDR2 SVGAGI. This CDR3 is built from 15 residues. The ends were cut back, 5 bases at V and 0 bases at J, with 10 bases in the middle. The CDR3 protein is CASSIQGATNEKLFF. In DNA, the CDR3 is TGTGCCAGCAGTATACAGGGAGCAACTAATGAAAAACTGTTTTTT.

J is TRBJ2-6 and V is TRBV7-9, with 7 bases matching TRBD1. Germline CDR1 and CDR2: SEHNR and FQNEAQ (reference sequence). The CDR3 has 15 residues. Trimming removed 5 bases from V and 6 bases from J; junction bases left unmatched: 7. This CDR3 is CASSTDRAPANVLTF. The CDR3 nucleotides read TGTGCCAGCAGCACCGACAGGGCCCCGGCCAACGTCCTGACTTTC.

V gene TRBV9 combines with J gene TRBJ2-1, with D uncertain. Trimming cost V 0 bases and J 0 bases, with 19 bases left between them. Per the germline V gene, CDR1 is SGDLS and CDR2 is YYNGEE. This CDR3 spans 19 amino acids. The CDR3 coding sequence is TGTGCCAGCAGCGTAGAGCTTACCCCGCTTGTAGTCTCCTACAATGAGCAGTTCTTC. It codes for CASSVELTPLVVSYNEQFF.

The gene calls are TRBV27 and TRBJ2-7, with 8 nucleotides matching TRBD1. Per germline, CDR1 MNHEY and CDR2 SMNVEV (reference sequence). The length of the CDR3 is 15 residues. Trimming at V came to 2 bases and at J to 3 bases, leaving 6 bases not matched to a gene. The chain's CDR3 is CASSLRGQAHYEQYF. CDR3 in DNA: TGTGCCAGCAGTTTAAGGGGACAGGCTCACTACGAGCAGTACTTC.

This chain connects TRBV27 to TRBJ2-7; 11 bases align to TRBD2. The V segment lost 1 base and the J segment 1 base; nucleotides outside the gene matches: 9. The CDR3 is made up of 18 amino acids. From germline, CDR1 is MNHEY and CDR2 SMNVEV (reference sequence). Here the CDR3 DNA reads TGTGCCAGCAGTTTATTTCAGGTAGCGGGAGGGCCATCCTACGAGCAGTACTTC. Its translation is CASSLFQVAGGPSYEQYF.

The rearrangement uses TRBV13 and TRBJ2-3, with a weak D call TRBD2 (5 bases). CDR1 is PRHDT and CDR2 is FYEKMQ in the germline V gene (reference sequence). V was shortened by 5 bases and J by 11 bases, with 20 bases between the two germline ends. This CDR3 contains 14 residues. CDR3 coding DNA: TGTGCCAGCAGCCCGGAGAGTGAGGGAAGATTGCAGTATTTT. It is translated as CASSPESEGRLQYF.

As DNA, the CDR3 is TGTGCCAGCAGCCAATCGGCGGGGGGGGAGCTGTTTTTT. Its protein is CASSQSAGGELFF. V and J are TRBV5-4 and TRBJ2-2; D may be TRBD2 (6 bases). The CDR3 length is 13 residues. Trimming shortened V by 4 bases and J by 8 bases, and 12 bases separated the two germline ends. Germline V gives CDR1 SGHNT, CDR2 YYREEE (reference sequence). Filled out from reference TRBV5-4 and TRBJ2-2, the complete variable domain reads ETGVTQSPTHLIKTRGQQVTLRCSSQSGHNTVSWYQQALGQGPQFIFQYYREEENGRGNFPPRFSGLQFPNYSSELNVNALELDDSALYLCASSQSAGGELFFGEGSRLTVL.

This chain uses TRBV4-2 with TRBJ2-1, with 12 positions matching TRBD2. Germline CDR1 reads LGHNA; CDR2 reads YNFKEQ. The CDR3 is 17 residues long. V dropped 1 base and J dropped 5; count of bases not matched to a gene: 6. DNA for the CDR3: TGTGCCAGCAGCCAAGTGCTAGCGGGAGGGCCCCACAATGAGCAGTTCTTC. It is translated as CASSQVLAGGPHNEQFF.

Only one count was recorded for this clone. This sequence joins TRBV7-2 and TRBJ1-5, with 11 bases fitting TRBD1. V was clipped by 5 bases and J by 3 bases; unmatched bases: 6. This CDR3 is built from 16 residues. Germline V gene sequence: CDR1 SGHTA, CDR2 FQGNSA. The CDR3 loop is CASSPRDRGFNQPQHF. CDR3 DNA: TGTGCCAGCAGCCCTCGGGACAGGGGGTTCAATCAGCCCCAGCATTTT.

In nucleotides, the CDR3 is TGTGCCAGCAGCTCCGGGACACCGCAGCAGTACTTC. Protein sequence: CASSSGTPQQYF. The J gene is TRBJ2-7, the V gene TRBV5-4; D might be TRBD1 (6 bases). From germline, CDR1 is SGHNT and CDR2 YYREEE (reference sequence). Trimming took 3 bases from V and 8 from J, leaving 12 bases between them. This CDR3 is 12 amino acids long. Full variable domain (outside the CDR3, taken from reference TRBV5-4 and TRBJ2-7): ETGVTQSPTHLIKTRGQQVTLRCSSQSGHNTVSWYQQALGQGPQFIFQYYREEENGRGNFPPRFSGLQFPNYSSELNVNALELDDSALYLCASSSGTPQQYFGPGTRLTVT.

The gene calls are TRBV5-5 and TRBJ1-2; a weak D match, TRBD1 (5 bases). Germline CDR1 reads SGHKS; CDR2 reads YYEKEE (reference sequence). The ends were cut back, 0 bases at V and 0 bases at J, with 6 bases in the middle. This CDR3 comprises 14 residues. The CDR3, as DNA: TGTGCCAGCAGCTTGGGGGGCACTAACTATGGCTACACCTTC. It specifies CASSLGGTNYGYTF.

The V and J genes are TRBV19 and TRBJ1-5, with 9 nucleotides matching TRBD1. The V and J ends lost 8 bases and 3 bases, in that order; junction bases with no gene match: 11. The CDR3 length is 16 residues. Looked up from germline, CDR1 is LNHDA and CDR2 is SQIVND (reference sequence). CDR3: CASLHIGQGNNQPQHF. Written as DNA, the CDR3 is TGTGCCAGTCTCCATATCGGACAGGGGAACAATCAGCCCCAGCATTTT.